This T cell receptor beta chain was captured by sequencing in a study of T-cell reconstitution after alpha-beta-depleted transplantation in children. This CDR3 comprises 14 residues. V was pared by 5 bases and J by 1 base, with 11 bases between. Unique molecular identifiers were incorporated during preparation of the TCRbeta library. TCRdb used MiXCR to reprocess the PCR reads, holding one entry per CDR3 protein. The table shows hundreds of thousands of distinct CDR3 sequences, with 16% occurring only once. This clonotype has ten or more counts. This receptor was obtained from a human donor who donated a stem cell graft to a child with acute myeloid leukemia. The rearrangement uses TRBV12-3 or TRBV12-4 and TRBJ1-1; D is uncertain. The sample consisted of PBMCs from the stem cell graft donor, taken from the stem cell graft. The DNA for the CDR3 is TGTGCCAGCAGTCCGACATCTCAGAACACTGAAGCTTTCTTT. Residues: CASSPTSQNTEAFF.